In its sample, the clone carrying this T cell receptor beta chain was seen once. The sample originates from a study of glioma-infiltrating T cells after dendritic cell vaccination. The CDR3 extends over 14 amino acids. Between the trimmed V and J ends, which lost 0 bases and 8 bases, there was a span of 11 bases. The V gene's germline CDR1 is SGHTA and CDR2 FQGNSA. Profiled with immunoSEQ multiplex PCR; TCRdb holds only in-frame clones, not every one. The table records under 100,000 clones, about 84% of them present only once. This TCR derives from a human donor with glioblastoma. The specimen comprised blood, sampled before dendritic cell vaccination. This chain uses TRBV7-2 with TRBJ2-1; perhaps TRBD2 as D (5 bases). The DNA of the CDR3 is TGTGCCAGCAGCTTAGCGCTCTTGGGAGATGAGCAGTTCTTC. The encoded protein is CASSLALLGDEQFF.